One sample yielded the 2 T cell receptor beta chains listed below, sequenced in a study of vaccination effects on CD4 cells after COVID-19. Before any sequencing was done, the ViraFEST assay used viral peptide pools to expand antigen-specific CD4+ T cells. After roughly eleven days in culture, the CD4+ T cells were isolated. The antigens of these receptors remain unknown. The assay was immunoSEQ multiplex PCR, and TCRdb's table has in-frame clones only and misses some. The sample consists of about 79,000 clones, around 76% of them appearing once. The source was CD4+ T cells from PBMCs cultured with HCoV-229E spike peptides, collected before COVID-19 vaccination. The source is a human donor who received a COVID-19 vaccine.

The sample holds a few counts of this clone. The rearrangement uses TRBV7-8 and TRBJ1-1, with D unclear. Germline values: CDR1 SGHVS, CDR2 FQNEAQ. The CDR3 is 13 residues long. V lost 1 base and J lost 0, with 3 bases in between. CDR3: CASSLVVNTEAFF. In nucleotides, the CDR3 is TGTGCCAGCAGCTTAGTAGTGAACACTGAAGCTTTCTTT.

V and J are TRBV5-8 and TRBJ2-3; 8 bases fit TRBD1. V gave up 7 bases and J gave up 3 bases; unmatched junction bases: 13. The CDR3 is 16 amino acids. CDR1 is SGHTS, CDR2 YDEGEE, per germline. The CDR3 coding sequence is TGTGCCAGCCCCGCCGGAGTAACAGGGGGTACAGATACGCAGTATTTT. Protein sequence: CASPAGVTGGTDTQYF.